This T cell receptor beta chain was obtained from a study of vaccination effects on CD4 cells after COVID-19. Sequencing was performed with immunoSEQ multiplex PCR; in TCRdb, only in-frame clones are kept and a portion is missing. The sample yields tens of thousands of clones, roughly 73% seen once. Viral peptide pools were used in the ViraFEST assay to expand antigen-specific CD4+ T cells, and sequencing came afterward. CD4+ T cells were isolated after around 9 days of culture. This person caught SARS-CoV-2 sometime from March to December 2020, and PCR testing confirmed the infection. For each well, some 2 million PBMC were cultured with roughly 11 IU/ml IL-2 and roughly 9.8 ug/ml peptides. Notes on this clone: Its specificity is not known.

V gave up 3 bases and J gave up 6 bases, with 14 bases separating them. Germline lookup yields CDR1 LNHDA and CDR2 SQIVND (reference sequence). This CDR3 has 14 residues. The sequence derives from a human donor who had a prior SARS-CoV-2 infection. The V and J genes are TRBV19 and TRBJ1-2; D perhaps matches TRBD1 (5 bases). This sample comprised CD4+ T cells from PBMCs cultured with HIV peptides, obtained before COVID-19 vaccination. This sample's subset: HIV-1 Nef peptide pool negative control/reference culture. Here the CDR3 reads CASSIRDPLHGYTF. CDR3 DNA sequence: TGTGCCAGTAGTATCCGGGACCCACTGCATGGCTACACCTTC. The variable domain in full, with the rest retrieved from reference TRBV19 and TRBJ1-2, is DGGITQSPKYLFRKEGQNVTLSCEQNLNHDAMYWYRQDPGQGLRLIYYSQIVNDFQKGDIAEGYSVSREKKESFPLTVTSAQKNPTAFYLCASSIRDPLHGYTFGSGTRLTVV.